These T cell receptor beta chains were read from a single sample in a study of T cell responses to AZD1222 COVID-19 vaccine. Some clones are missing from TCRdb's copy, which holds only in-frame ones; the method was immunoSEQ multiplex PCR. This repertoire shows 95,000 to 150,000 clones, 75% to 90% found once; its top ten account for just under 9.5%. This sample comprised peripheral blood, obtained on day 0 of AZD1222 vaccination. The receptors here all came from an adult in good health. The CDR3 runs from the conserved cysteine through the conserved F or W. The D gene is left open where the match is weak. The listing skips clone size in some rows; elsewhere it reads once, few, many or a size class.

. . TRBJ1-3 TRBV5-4 CASSLEGNSGNTIYF TGTGCCAGCAGCTTGGAAGGGAATTCAGGAAACACCATATATTTT
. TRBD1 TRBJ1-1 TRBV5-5 CASSLTTGDSWAFF TGTGCCAGCAGCTTGACAACGGGGGACAGCTGGGCTTTCTTT
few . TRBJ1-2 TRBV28 CASSSPAEGYTF TGTGCCAGCAGTTCCCCCGCGGAGGGCTACACCTTC
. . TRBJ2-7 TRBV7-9 CASSLLTGNFHEQYF TGTGCCAGCAGCTTACTTACAGGGAATTTCCACGAGCAGTACTTC
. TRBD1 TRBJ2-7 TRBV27 CASSPSLTGVPNEQYF TGTGCCAGCAGTCCGTCCCTGACAGGGGTCCCCAACGAGCAGTACTTC
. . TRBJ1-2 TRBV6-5 CASTFRDYGYTF TGTGCCAGCACGTTTCGTGACTATGGCTACACCTTC
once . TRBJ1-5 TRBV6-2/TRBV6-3 CASSPYGEVISNQPQHF TGTGCCAGCAGCCCTTACGGGGAGGTGATTAGCAATCAGCCCCAGCATTTT
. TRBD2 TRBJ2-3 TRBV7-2 CASSLLAASTDTQYF TGTGCCAGCAGCTTGCTAGCGGCTAGCACAGATACGCAGTATTTT
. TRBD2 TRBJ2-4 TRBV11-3 CASSFSASGGNIQYF TGTGCCAGCAGCTTCTCGGCTAGCGGGGGAAACATTCAGTACTTC
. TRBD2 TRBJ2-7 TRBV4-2 CASSQGTSGDYEQYF TGTGCCAGCAGCCAAGGGACTAGCGGGGACTACGAGCAGTACTTC
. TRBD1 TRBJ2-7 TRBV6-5 CASETGGEEDYEQYF TGTGCCAGCGAAACAGGGGGCGAAGAGGACTACGAGCAGTACTTC
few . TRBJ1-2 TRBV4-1 CASSLGTDNYGYTF TGCGCCAGCAGCCTGGGGACCGATAACTATGGCTACACCTTC
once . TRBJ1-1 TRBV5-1 CASSNQGEAFF TGCGCCAGCAGCAACCAAGGAGAAGCTTTCTTT
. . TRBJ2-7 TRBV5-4 CASSFSRDYEQYF TGTGCCAGCAGCTTTTCGAGAGACTACGAGCAGTACTTC
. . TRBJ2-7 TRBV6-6 CASSPNYEQYF TGTGCCAGCAGCCCAAACTACGAGCAGTACTTC
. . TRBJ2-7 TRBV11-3 CASSFAGRTYEQYF TGTGCCAGCAGCTTTGCAGGGCGGACCTACGAGCAGTACTTC
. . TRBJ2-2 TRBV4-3 CASSQTRPGNTGELFF TGCGCCAGCAGCCAGACTCGACCTGGGAACACCGGGGAGCTGTTTTTT
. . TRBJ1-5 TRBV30 CAAEQGSSNQPQHF TGTGCCGCGGAACAGGGCTCAAGCAATCAGCCCCAGCATTTT
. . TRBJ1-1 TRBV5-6 CASSPQWAPTEAFF TGTGCCAGCAGCCCCCAGTGGGCGCCGACTGAAGCTTTCTTT
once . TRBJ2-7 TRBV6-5 CASSYSPRFYEQYF TGTGCCAGCAGTTACTCTCCAAGGTTCTACGAGCAGTACTTC
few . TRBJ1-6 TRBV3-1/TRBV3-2 CASSQDVIKRGSSYNSPLHF TGTGCCAGCAGCCAAGATGTGATTAAGAGGGGTAGCTCCTATAATTCACCCCTCCACTTT
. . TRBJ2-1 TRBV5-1 CASSGDNEQFF TGCGCCAGCAGCGGGGACAATGAGCAGTTCTTC
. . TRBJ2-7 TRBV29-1 CSVEDPGGAYEQYF TGCAGCGTTGAAGATCCAGGGGGGGCCTACGAGCAGTACTTC
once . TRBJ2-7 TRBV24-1 CITKPRLGRRGFEQYF TGTATCACGAAACCACGACTAGGGCGAAGGGGATTCGAGCAGTACTTC
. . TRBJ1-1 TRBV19 CASSFGNTEAFF TGTGCCAGTAGTTTTGGGAACACTGAAGCTTTCTTT
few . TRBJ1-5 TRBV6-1 CASSEEFGVRNQPQHF TGTGCCAGCAGTGAGGAGTTTGGGGTGAGGAATCAGCCCCAGCATTTT
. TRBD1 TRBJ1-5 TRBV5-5 CASSLGFGQGALQPQHF TGTGCCAGCAGCTTGGGTTTCGGCCAGGGGGCCCTTCAGCCCCAGCATTTT
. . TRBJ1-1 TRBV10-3 CAISDRGTNTEAFF TGTGCCATCAGTGATCGAGGGACGAACACTGAAGCTTTCTTT
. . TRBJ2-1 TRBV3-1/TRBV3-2 CASSQWDREYNEQFF TGTGCCAGCAGCCAATGGGACCGAGAATACAATGAGCAGTTCTTC
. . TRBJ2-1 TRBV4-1 CASSPVAGKQFF TGCGCCAGCAGCCCGGTCGCGGGGAAACAGTTCTTC
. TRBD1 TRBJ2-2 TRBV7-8 CASTPLPGQGDTGELFF TGTGCCAGCACCCCTTTACCGGGACAGGGGGACACCGGGGAGCTGTTTTTT
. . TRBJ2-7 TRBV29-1 CSVGGYLGYEQYF TGCAGCGTTGGGGGGTATCTTGGCTACGAGCAGTACTTC
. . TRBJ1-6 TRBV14 CASSHGGISYNSPLHF TGTGCCAGCAGCCACGGAGGGATTTCCTATAATTCACCCCTCCACTTT
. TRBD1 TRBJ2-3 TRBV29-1 CSVDEGRGRLNTQYF TGCAGCGTTGATGAGGGCAGGGGGCGACTCAATACGCAGTATTTT
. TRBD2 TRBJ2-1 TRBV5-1 CASSRGTSGGAYNEQFF TGCGCCAGCAGCCGAGGGACTAGCGGGGGGGCCTACAATGAGCAGTTCTTC
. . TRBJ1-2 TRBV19 CASSPGRNYGYTF TGTGCCAGTAGCCCCGGACGGAACTATGGCTACACCTTC